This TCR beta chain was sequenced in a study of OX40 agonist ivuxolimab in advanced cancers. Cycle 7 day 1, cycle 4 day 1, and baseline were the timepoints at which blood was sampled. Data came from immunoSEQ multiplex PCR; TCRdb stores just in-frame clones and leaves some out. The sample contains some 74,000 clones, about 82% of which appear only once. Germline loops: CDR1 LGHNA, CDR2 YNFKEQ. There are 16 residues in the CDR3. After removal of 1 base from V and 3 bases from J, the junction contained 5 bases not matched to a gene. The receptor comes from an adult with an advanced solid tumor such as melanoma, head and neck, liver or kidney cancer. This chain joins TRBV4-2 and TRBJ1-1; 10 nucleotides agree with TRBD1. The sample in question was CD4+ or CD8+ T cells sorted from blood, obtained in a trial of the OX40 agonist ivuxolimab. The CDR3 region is CASSQGTGGSDTEAFF. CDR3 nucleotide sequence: TGTGCCAGCAGCCAAGGGACAGGGGGTTCCGACACTGAAGCTTTCTTT.